Reported below is one TCR beta chain. Its antigen is not identified. These data originate in a study of shared clonotypes between healthy human individuals. Assay: immunoSEQ multiplex PCR; the TCRdb copy retains only in-frame clones and omits some. This table holds 2 million to 3 million clones, roughly 92% found once. Adult donors, all healthy and HIV-negative, had no recent acute infections or vaccinations. CDR3 length: 15 residues. CDR1 and CDR2 from the germline V gene are KGHSH and LQKENI. J gave up 1 base and V 3 bases, and 5 bases lay outside the gene matches. Findings of the study overall: A small donor pool kept down the genetic and exposure-history diversity that was represented. In general, naive subsets displayed greater estimated richness than memory subsets did. Sequencing depth was predicted to influence how clonotypes are shared among donors.

The source is a man between 18 and 29 years old in good health. Sequenced material: naive CD4+ T cells sorted from blood. The sample's subset: CD45RA+ positively selected. The chain employs TRBV18 and TRBJ2-5; TRBD1 agrees at 7 bases. The CDR3 sequence is CASSPGTASQETQYF. CDR3 sequence (DNA): TGTGCCAGCTCACCGGGGACAGCCTCCCAAGAGACCCAGTACTTC.